This T cell receptor (beta chain) was profiled in a study of blood T cells in healthy people across ages. Primers used in a second PCR of about 7 to 12 cycles were a sample-barcoded 5' primer and a J-beta primer mix. In TCRdb, the 5' RACE reads were re-called with MiXCR into one record per CDR3 protein. There are more than 1,000,000 distinct CDR3 sequences in the sample; 20% to 25% occur only once, and less than 0.85% lies in the top ten. The V gene end was trimmed by 0 bases and the J gene end by 2 bases; junction bases not matched to a gene: 0. The CDR3 sequence is 16 residues long. Germline assignment: CDR1 SGHRS and CDR2 YFSETQ. The sample was also reused in another study, on T cells of mothers and their children.

The genes are TRBV5-1 and TRBJ1-5, with 12 bases matching TRBD1. Sequenced sample: blood. The TCR comes from a girl aged 2-15 years in good health. The CDR3 region is CASSLGDRGRNQPQHF. In DNA, the CDR3 is TGCGCCAGCAGCTTGGGGGACAGGGGGCGCAATCAGCCCCAGCATTTT.